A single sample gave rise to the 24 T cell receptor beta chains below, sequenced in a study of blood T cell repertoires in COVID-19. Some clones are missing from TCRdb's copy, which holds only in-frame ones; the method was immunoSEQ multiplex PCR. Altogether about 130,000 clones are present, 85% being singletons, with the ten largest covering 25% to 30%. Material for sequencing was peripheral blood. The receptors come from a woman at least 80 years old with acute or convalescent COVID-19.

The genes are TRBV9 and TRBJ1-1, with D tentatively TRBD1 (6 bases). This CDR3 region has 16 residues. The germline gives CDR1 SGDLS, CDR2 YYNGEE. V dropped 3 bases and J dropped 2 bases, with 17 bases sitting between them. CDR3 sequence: CASSGRGGRTNTEAFF. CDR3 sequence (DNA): TGTGCCAGCAGCGGGAGGGGGGGCAGGACTAACACTGAAGCTTTCTTT.

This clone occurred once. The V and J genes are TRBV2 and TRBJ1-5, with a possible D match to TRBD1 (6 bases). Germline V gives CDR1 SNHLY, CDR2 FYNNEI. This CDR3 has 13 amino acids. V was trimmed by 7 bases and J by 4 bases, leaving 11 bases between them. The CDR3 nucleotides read TGTGCCAGCATGAGGACAGAGAATCAGCCCCAGCATTTT. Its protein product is CASMRTENQPQHF.

CDR3 in DNA: TGTGCCAGCAGCTCGGCCGGGACAGGCTTTAACTATGGCTACACCTTC. Residues: CASSSAGTGFNYGYTF. V usage is TRBV7-9 and J usage is TRBJ1-2, with 8 bases aligning to TRBD1. V shed 4 bases and J 1 base; nucleotides not matched to a gene: 8. The CDR3 is made up of 16 amino acids. The germline CDR1 and CDR2 sequences are SEHNR and FQNEAQ (reference sequence).

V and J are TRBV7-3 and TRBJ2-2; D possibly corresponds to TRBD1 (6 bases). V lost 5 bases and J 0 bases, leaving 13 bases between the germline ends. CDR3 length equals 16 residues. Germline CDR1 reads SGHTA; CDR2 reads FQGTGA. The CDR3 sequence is CASSLHRVANTGELFF. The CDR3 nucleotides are TGTGCCAGCAGCCTACACAGGGTAGCGAACACCGGGGAGCTGTTTTTT. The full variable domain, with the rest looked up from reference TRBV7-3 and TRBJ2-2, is GAGVSQTPSNKVTEKGKYVELRCDPISGHTALYWYRQSLGQGPEFLIYFQGTGAADDSGLPNDRFFAVRPEGSVSTLKIQRTERGDSAVYLCASSLHRVANTGELFFGEGSRLTVL.

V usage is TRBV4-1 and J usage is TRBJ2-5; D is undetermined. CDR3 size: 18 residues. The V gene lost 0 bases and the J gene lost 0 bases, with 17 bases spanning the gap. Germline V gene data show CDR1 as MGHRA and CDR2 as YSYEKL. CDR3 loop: CASSQEDRVVKYQETQYF. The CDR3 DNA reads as TGCGCCAGCAGCCAAGAAGACCGGGTGGTGAAGTACCAAGAGACCCAGTACTTC.

The CDR3 nucleotides are TGTGCCAGCTCACCAGGGACAGGGAGAAGTCAGCCCCAGCATTTT. Amino acid sequence: CASSPGTGRSQPQHF. The V call is TRBV18, the J call TRBJ1-5, with TRBD1 identical over 9 bases. Per the germline V gene, CDR1 is KGHSH and CDR2 is LQKENI. The junction had 5 bases not matched to a gene; V was cut back by 2 bases and J by 6 bases. The CDR3 loop spans 15 amino acids.

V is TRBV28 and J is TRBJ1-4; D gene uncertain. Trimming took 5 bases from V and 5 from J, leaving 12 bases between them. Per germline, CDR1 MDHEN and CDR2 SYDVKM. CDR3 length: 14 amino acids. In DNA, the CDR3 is TGTGCCAGCAGTCAATCCCAATTCAATGAAAAACTGTTTTTT. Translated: CASSQSQFNEKLFF.

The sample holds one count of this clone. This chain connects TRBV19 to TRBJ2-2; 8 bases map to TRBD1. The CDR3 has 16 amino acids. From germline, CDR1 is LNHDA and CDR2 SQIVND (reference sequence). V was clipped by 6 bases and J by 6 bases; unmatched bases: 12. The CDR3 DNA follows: TGTGCCAGTAGCCATCCCGGACAGGGTTTTCCCGGGGAGCTGTTTTTT. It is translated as CASSHPGQGFPGELFF. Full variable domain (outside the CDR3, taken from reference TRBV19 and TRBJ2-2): DGGITQSPKYLFRKEGQNVTLSCEQNLNHDAMYWYRQDPGQGLRLIYYSQIVNDFQKGDIAEGYSVSREKKESFPLTVTSAQKNPTAFYLCASSHPGQGFPGELFFGEGSRLTVL.

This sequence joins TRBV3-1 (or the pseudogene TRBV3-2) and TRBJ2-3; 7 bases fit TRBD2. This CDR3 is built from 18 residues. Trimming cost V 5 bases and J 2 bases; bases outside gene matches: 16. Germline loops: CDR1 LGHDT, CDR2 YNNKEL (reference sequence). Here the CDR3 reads CASSSYSLAGPSTDTQYF. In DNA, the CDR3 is TGTGCCAGCAGCTCCTATTCGTTAGCGGGCCCCTCCACAGATACGCAGTATTTT.

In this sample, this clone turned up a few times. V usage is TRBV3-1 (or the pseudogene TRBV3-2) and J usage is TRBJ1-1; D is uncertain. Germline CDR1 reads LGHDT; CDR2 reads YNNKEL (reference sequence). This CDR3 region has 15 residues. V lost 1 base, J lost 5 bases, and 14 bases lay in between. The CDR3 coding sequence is TGTGCCAGCAGCCAAGCTGGGCACGGAGGGACTGAAGCTTTCTTT. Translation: CASSQAGHGGTEAFF.

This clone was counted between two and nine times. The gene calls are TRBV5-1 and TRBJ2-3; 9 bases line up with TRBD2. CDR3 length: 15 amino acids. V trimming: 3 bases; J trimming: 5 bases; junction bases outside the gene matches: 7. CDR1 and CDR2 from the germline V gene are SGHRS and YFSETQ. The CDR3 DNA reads TGCGCCAGCAGCTGGGGCGGGACTAGCCAAGATACGCAGTATTTT. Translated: CASSWGGTSQDTQYF.

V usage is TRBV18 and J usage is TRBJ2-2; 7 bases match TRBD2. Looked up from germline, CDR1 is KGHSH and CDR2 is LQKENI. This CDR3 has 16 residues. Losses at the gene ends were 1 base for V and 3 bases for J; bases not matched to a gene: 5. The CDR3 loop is CASSPRQGGDTGELFF. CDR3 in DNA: TGTGCCAGCTCACCACGCCAGGGAGGGGACACCGGGGAGCTGTTTTTT.

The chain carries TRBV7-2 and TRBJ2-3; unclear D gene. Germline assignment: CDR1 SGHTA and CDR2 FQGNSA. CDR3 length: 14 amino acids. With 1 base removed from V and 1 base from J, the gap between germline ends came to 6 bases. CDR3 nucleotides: TGTGCCAGCAGCTTAGATCGGGGCACAGATACGCAGTATTTT. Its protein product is CASSLDRGTDTQYF.

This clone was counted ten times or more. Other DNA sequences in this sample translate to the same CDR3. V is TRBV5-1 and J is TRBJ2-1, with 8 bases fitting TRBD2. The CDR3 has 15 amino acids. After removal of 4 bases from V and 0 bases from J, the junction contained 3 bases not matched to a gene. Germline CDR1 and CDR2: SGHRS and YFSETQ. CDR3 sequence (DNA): TGCGCCAGCAGCCCCAGCGGGAGCTCCTACAATGAGCAGTTCTTC. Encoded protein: CASSPSGSSYNEQFF.

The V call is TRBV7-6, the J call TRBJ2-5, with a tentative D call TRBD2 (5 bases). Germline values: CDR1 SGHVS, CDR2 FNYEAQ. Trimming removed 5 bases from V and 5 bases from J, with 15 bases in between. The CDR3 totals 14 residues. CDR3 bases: TGTGCCAGCAGCCCGCCAGCTAGCCGGGAGACCCAGTACTTC. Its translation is CASSPPASRETQYF.

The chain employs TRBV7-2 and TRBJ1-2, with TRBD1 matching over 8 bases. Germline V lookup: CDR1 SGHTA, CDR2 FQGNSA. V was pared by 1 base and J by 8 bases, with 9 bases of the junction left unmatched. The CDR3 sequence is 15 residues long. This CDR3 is CASSLVGQGDRGYTF. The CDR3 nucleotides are TGTGCCAGCAGCTTAGTAGGACAGGGAGATAGAGGCTACACCTTC.

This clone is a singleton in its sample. The CDR3 DNA reads as TGTGCCAGCTCAACTGGAGAGAACACTGAAGCTTTCTTT. Its protein is CASSTGENTEAFF. The chain couples TRBV18 to TRBJ1-1; D gene uncertain. The germline CDR1 and CDR2 sequences are KGHSH and LQKENI. V shed 5 bases and J shed 1 base, with 8 bases lying between them. The length of the CDR3 is 13 residues.

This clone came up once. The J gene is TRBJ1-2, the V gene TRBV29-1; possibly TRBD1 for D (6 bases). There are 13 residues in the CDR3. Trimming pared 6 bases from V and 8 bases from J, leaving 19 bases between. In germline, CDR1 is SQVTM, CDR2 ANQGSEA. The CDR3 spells CSVPRGRRGGYTF. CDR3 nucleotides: TGCAGCGTCCCCAGGGGCAGAAGAGGCGGCTACACCTTC.

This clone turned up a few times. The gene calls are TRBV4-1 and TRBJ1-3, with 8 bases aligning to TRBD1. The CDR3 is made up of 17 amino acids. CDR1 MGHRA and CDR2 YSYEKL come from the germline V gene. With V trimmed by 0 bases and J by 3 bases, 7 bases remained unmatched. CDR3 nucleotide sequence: TGCGCCAGCAGCCAAGATGGATTCAGGGGGCTTGGAAACACCATATATTTT. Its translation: CASSQDGFRGLGNTIYF.

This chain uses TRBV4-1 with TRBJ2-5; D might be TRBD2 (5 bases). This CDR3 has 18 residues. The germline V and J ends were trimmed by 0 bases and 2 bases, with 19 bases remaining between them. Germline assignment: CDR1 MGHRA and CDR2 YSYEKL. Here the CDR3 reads CASSQDQANRWRQETQYF. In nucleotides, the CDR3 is TGCGCCAGCAGCCAAGATCAGGCAAACCGTTGGAGGCAAGAGACCCAGTACTTC.

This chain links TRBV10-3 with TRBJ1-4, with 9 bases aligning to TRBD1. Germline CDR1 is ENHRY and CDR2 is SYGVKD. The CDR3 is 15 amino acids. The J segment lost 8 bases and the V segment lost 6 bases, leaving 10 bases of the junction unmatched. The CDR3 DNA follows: TGTGCCATCAGCGCCGGGACAGGGCTATTGGAAAAACTGTTTTTT. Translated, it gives CAISAGTGLLEKLFF.

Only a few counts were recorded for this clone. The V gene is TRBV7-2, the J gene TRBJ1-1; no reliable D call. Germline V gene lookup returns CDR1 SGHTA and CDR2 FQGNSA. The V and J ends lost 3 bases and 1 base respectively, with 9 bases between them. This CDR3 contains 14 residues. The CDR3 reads CASSLQRWNTEAFF. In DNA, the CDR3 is TGTGCCAGCAGCTTGCAGCGCTGGAACACTGAAGCTTTCTTT.

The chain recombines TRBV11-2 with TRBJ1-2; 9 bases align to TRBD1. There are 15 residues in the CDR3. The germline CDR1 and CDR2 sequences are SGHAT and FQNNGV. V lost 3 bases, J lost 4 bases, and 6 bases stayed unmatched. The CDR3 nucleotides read TGTGCCAGCAGCTTCACCGGGACAGGGAGCTATGGCTACACCTTC. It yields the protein CASSFTGTGSYGYTF.

The CDR3 sequence: CASSLEPTGYGYTF. CDR3 DNA: TGCGCCAGCAGCTTGGAACCTACAGGGTACGGCTACACCTTC. The rearrangement joins TRBV5-1 to TRBJ1-2; D possibly corresponds to TRBD1 (6 bases). CDR3 length equals 14 residues. Germline V gene data show CDR1 as SGHRS and CDR2 as YFSETQ. With 0 bases removed from V and 8 bases from J, the gap between germline ends came to 14 bases. Complete variable domain (other parts from reference TRBV5-1 and TRBJ1-2): KAGVTQTPRYLIKTRGQQVTLSCSPISGHRSVSWYQQTPGQGLQFLFEYFSETQRNKGNFPGRFSGRQFSNSRSEMNVSTLELGDSALYLCASSLEPTGYGYTFGSGTRLTVV.